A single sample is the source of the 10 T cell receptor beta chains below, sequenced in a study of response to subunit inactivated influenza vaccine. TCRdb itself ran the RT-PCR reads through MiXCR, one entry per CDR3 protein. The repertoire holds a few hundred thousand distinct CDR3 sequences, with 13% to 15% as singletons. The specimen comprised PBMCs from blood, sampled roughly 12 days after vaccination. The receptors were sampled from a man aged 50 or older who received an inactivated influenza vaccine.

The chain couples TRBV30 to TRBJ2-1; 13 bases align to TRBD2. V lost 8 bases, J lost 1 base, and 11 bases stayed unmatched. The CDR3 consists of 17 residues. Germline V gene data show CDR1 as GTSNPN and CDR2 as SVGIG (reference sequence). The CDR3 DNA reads TGTGCCAAGGGGTCGACTAGCGGGAGGTCTTCCTACAATGAGCAGTTCTTC. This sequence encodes CAKGSTSGRSSYNEQFF. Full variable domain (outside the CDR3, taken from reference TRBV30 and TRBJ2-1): SQTIHQWPATLVQPVGSPLSLECTVEGTSNPNLYWYRQAAGRGLQLLFYSVGIGQISSEVPQNLSASRPQDRQFILSSKKLLLSDSGFYLCAKGSTSGRSSYNEQFFGPGTRLTVL.

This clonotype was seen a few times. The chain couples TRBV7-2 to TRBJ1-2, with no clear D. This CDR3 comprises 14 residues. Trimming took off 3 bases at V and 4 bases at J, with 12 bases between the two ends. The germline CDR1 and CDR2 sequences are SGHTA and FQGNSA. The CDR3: CASSFLRNGYGYTF. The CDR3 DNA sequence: TGTGCCAGCAGCTTTTTACGTAACGGCTATGGCTACACCTTC.

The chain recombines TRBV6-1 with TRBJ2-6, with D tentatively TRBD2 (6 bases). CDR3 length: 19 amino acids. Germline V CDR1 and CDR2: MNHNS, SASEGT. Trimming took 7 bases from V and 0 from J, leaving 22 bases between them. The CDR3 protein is CASTPFGGAGISGANVLTF. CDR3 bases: TGTGCCAGCACCCCTTTTGGAGGGGCCGGCATCTCTGGGGCCAACGTCCTGACTTTC.

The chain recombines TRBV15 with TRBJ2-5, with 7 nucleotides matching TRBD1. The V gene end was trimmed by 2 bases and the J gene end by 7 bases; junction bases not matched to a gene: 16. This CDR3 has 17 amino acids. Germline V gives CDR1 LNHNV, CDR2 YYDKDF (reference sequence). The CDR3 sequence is CATSRSFERGHPGTQYF. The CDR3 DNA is TGTGCCACCAGCAGATCCTTTGAGAGGGGGCACCCCGGGACCCAGTACTTC.

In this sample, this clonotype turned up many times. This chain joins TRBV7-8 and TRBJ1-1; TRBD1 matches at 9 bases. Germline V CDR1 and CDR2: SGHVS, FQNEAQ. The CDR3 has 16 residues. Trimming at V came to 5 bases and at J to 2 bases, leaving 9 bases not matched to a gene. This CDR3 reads CASSLEPGQGNTEAFF. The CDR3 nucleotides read TGTGCCAGCAGCCTAGAACCGGGACAGGGCAACACTGAAGCTTTCTTT.

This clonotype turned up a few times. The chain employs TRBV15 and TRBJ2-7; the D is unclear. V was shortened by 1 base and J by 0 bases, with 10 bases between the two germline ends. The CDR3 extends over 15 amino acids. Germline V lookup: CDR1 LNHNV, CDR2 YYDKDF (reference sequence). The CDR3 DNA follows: TGTGCCACCAGCAGAGGGGGTCTTAGCTCCTACGAGCAGTACTTC. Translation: CATSRGGLSSYEQYF.

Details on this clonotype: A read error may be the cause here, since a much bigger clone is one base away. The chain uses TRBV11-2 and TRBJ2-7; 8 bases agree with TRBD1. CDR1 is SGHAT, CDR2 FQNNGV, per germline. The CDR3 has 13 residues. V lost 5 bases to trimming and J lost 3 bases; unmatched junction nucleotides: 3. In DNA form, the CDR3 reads TGTGCCAGCAGCACCGGGACAGGCTACGAGCAGTACTTC. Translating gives CASSTGTGYEQYF.

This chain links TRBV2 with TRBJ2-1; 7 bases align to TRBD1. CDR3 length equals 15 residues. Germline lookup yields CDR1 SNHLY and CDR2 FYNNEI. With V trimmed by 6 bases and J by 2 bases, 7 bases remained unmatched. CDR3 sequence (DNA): TGTGCCAGCAGGCTTAGTCAGGGGGCCTACAATGAGCAGTTCTTC. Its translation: CASRLSQGAYNEQFF.

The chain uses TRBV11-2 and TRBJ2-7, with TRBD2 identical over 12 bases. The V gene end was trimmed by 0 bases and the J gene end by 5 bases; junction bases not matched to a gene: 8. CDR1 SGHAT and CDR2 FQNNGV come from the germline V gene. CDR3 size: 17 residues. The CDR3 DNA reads TGTGCCAGCAGCTTAGATCTAGCGGGAGGGCCTACCAACGAGCAGTACTTC. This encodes CASSLDLAGGPTNEQYF.

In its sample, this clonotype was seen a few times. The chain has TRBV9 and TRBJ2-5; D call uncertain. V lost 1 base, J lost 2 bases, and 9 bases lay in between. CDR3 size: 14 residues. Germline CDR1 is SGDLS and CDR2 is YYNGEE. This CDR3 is CASSVYGLQETQYF. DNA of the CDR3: TGTGCCAGCAGCGTATACGGTTTACAAGAGACCCAGTACTTC. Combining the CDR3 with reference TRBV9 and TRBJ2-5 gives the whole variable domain DSGVTQTPKHLITATGQRVTLRCSPRSGDLSVYWYQQSLDQGLQFLIQYYNGEERAKGNILERFSAQQFPDLHSELNLSSLELGDSALYFCASSVYGLQETQYFGPGTRLLVL.